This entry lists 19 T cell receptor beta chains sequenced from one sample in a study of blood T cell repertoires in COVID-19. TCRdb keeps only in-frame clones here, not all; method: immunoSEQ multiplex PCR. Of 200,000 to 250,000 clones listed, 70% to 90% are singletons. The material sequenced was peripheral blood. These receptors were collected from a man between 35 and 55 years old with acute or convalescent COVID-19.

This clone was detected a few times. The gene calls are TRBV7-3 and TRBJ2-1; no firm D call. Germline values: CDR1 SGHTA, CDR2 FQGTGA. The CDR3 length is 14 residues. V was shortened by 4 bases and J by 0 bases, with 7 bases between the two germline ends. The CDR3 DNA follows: TGTGCCAGCAGCTCTTCCGGCTCCTACAATGAGCAGTTCTTC. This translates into CASSSSGSYNEQFF.

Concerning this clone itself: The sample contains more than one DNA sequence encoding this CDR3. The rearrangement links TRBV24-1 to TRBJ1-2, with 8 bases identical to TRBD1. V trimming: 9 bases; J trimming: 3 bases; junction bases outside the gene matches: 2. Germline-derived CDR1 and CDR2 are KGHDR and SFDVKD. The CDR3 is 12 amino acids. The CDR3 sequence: CATATGDYGYTF. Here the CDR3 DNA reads TGTGCCACCGCGACAGGGGACTATGGCTACACCTTC.

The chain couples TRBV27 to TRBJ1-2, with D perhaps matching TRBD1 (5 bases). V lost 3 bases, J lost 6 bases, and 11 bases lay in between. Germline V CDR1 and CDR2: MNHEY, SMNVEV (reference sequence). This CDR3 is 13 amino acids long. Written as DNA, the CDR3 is TGTGCCAGCAGTTTCCAGGGCTCAGATGGCTACACCTTC. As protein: CASSFQGSDGYTF.

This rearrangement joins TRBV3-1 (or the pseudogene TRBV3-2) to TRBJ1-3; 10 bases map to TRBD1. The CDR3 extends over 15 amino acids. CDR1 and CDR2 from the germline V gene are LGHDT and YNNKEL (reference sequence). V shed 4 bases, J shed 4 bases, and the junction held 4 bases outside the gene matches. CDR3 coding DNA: TGTGCCAGCAGCCGGGGGACAGGGGTAGGAAACACCATATATTTT. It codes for CASSRGTGVGNTIYF.

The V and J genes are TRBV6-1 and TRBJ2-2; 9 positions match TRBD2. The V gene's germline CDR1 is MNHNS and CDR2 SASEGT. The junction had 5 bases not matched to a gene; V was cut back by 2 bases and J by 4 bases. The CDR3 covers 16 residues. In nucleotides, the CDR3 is TGTGCCAGCAGTGAACGAGCGGGGGGTCCCACCGGGGAGCTGTTTTTT. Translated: CASSERAGGPTGELFF.

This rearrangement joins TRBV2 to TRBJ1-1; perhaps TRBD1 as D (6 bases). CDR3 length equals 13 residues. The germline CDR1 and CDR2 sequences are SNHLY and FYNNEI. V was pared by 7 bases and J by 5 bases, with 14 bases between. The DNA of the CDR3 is TGTGCCAGCATCCCTACGAGGGGGACTGAAGCTTTCTTT. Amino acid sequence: CASIPTRGTEAFF.

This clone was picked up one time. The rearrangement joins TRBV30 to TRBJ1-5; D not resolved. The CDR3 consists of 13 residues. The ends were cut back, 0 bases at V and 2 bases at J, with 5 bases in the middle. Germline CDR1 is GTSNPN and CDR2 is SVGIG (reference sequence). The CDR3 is CAWSVEGNQPQHF. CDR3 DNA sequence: TGTGCCTGGAGTGTAGAGGGCAATCAGCCCCAGCATTTT.

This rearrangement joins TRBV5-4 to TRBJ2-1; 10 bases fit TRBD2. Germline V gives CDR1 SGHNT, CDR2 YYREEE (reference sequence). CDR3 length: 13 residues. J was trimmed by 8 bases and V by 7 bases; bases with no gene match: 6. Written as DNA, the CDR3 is TGTGCCAGCGGTAAGCGGGGGGGCTATGAGCAGTTCTTC. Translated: CASGKRGGYEQFF.

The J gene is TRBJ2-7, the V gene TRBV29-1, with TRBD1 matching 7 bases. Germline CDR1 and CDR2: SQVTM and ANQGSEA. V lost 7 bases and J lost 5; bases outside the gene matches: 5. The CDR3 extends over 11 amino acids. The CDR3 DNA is TGCAGCGGAAAGACAGGGCACGAGCAGTACTTC. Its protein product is CSGKTGHEQYF.

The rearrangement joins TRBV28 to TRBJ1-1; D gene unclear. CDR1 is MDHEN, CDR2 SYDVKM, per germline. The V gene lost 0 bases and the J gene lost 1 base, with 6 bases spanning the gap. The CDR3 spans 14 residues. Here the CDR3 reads CASSLWAGNTEAFF. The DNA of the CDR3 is TGTGCCAGCAGTTTATGGGCGGGGAACACTGAAGCTTTCTTT.

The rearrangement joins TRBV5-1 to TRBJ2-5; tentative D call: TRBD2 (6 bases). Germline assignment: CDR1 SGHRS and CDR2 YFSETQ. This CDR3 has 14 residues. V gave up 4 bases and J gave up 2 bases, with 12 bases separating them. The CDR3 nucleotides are TGCGCCAGCAGCCAACAGGCGGGGCAAGAGACCCAGTACTTC. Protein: CASSQQAGQETQYF.

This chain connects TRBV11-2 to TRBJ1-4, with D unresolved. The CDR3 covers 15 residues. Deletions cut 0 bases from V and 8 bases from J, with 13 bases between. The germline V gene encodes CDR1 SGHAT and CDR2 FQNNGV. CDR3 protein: CASSLDPWGGEKLFF. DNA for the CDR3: TGTGCCAGCAGCTTAGACCCCTGGGGAGGAGAAAAACTGTTTTTT.

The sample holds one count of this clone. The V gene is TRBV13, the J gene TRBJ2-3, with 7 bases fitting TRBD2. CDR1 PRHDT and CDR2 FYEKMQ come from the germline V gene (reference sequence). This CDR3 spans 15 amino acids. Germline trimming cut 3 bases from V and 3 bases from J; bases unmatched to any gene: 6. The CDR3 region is CASSFERGETDTQYF. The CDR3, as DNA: TGTGCCAGCAGCTTCGAACGGGGGGAAACAGATACGCAGTATTTT.

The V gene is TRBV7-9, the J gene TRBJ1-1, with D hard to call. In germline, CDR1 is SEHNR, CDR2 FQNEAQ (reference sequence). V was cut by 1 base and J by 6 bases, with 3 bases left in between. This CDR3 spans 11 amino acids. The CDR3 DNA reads TGTGCCAGCAGCTTAGAGCCTGAAGCTTTCTTT. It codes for CASSLEPEAFF.

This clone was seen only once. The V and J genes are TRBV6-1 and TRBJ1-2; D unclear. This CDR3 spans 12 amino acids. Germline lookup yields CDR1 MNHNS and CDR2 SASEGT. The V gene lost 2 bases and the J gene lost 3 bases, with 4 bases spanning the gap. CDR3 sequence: CASSEPDYGYTF. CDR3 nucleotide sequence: TGTGCCAGCAGTGAACCTGACTATGGCTACACCTTC.

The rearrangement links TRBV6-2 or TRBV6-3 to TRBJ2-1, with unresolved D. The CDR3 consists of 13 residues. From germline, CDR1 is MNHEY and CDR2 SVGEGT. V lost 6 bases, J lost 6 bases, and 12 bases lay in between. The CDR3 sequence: CASSQRRSNEQFF. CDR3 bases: TGTGCCAGCAGCCAGAGGCGGAGCAATGAGCAGTTCTTC.

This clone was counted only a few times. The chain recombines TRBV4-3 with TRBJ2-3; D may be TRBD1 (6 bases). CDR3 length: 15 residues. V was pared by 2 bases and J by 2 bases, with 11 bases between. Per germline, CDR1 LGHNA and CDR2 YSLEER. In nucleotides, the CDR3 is TGCGCCAGCAGCCAACAGGGGAAAACCACAGATACGCAGTATTTT. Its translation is CASSQQGKTTDTQYF.

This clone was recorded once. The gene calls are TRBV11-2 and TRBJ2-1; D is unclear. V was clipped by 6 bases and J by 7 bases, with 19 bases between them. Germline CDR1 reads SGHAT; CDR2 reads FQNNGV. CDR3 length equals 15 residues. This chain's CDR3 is CASSRRVGGENEQFF. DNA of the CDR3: TGTGCCAGCAGTAGACGGGTTGGCGGTGAAAATGAGCAGTTCTTC. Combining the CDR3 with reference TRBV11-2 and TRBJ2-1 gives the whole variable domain EAGVAQSPRYKIIEKRQSVAFWCNPISGHATLYWYQQILGQGPKLLIQFQNNGVVDDSQLPKDRFSAERLKGVDSTLKIQPAKLEDSAVYLCASSRRVGGENEQFFGPGTRLTVL.

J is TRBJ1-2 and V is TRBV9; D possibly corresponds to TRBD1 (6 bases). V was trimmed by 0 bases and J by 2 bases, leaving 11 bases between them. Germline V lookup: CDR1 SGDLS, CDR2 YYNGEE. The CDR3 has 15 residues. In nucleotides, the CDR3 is TGTGCCAGCAGCGTAGGAGCAGGGGCCAACTATGGCTACACCTTC. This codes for CASSVGAGANYGYTF.